This T cell receptor (beta chain) was profiled in a study of early T cells in non-severe SARS-CoV-2 infection. Study as a whole: The input, bulk RNA from unsorted whole blood, was sequenced, and chains were unpaired.

Study-level results: The VDJdb matching leaned toward anti-spike CD8 responses and overlooked private and CD4 specificities.

Unique molecular identifiers were attached to individual cDNA molecules. Each CDR3 protein is one row after TCRdb ran MiXCR on the 5' RACE reads. Of about 84,000 distinct CDR3 sequences listed, 9.5% to 13% are singletons. This clonotype was picked up many times. The antigen is undetermined. The CDR3 has 15 amino acids. CDR1 and CDR2 from the germline V gene are MNHNS and SASEGT. Trimming cost V 5 bases and J 7 bases; bases outside gene matches: 9. The receptor was isolated from an adult who was a healthcare worker with PCR-confirmed SARS-CoV-2 infection or an uninfected control (not recorded which). The material sequenced was whole blood. The chain combines TRBV6-1 with TRBJ1-2; 11 bases match TRBD1. The CDR3 region is CASSQQGQGVGGYTF. As DNA, the CDR3 is TGTGCCAGCAGTCAGCAGGGACAGGGGGTAGGTGGCTACACCTTC.